There are a few counts of the clone carrying this TCR beta chain. What it recognizes is unknown. CD4+ T cells that had been cultured provided DNA sequenced with the Oncomine TCR Beta short-read assay. TCRdb ran MiXCR on the PCR reads and lists one entry per CDR3 protein. Seen here are under 20,000 distinct CDR3 sequences, around 50% observed once, and the top ten hold more than 7%. The sample comes from a study of vaccination and CD4 T cells after COVID-19. Germline V CDR1 and CDR2: MNHEY, SVGAGI. The CDR3 sequence is 17 residues long. V lost 4 bases and J lost 5; bases outside the gene matches: 11. Treatment reported: approximately nine-day PBMC culture with coronavirus spike peptide pools or control peptides (ViraFEST assay).

This specimen was CD4+ T cells from blood, cultured in vitro, taken before SARS-CoV-2 vaccination. The sequence was collected from a human donor who had recovered from COVID-19. The V gene is TRBV6-5, the J gene TRBJ2-1; 10 nucleotides line up with TRBD1. CDR3 nucleotide sequence: TGTGCCAGCAGTTTTGACAGGGGGCATGGACCAGACAATGAGCAGTTCTTC. Protein sequence: CASSFDRGHGPDNEQFF.